Listed below are T cell receptor beta chains from one sample, sequenced in a study of blood T cells in healthy people across ages. Via MiXCR, TCRdb re-called the 5' RACE reads, giving one row per CDR3 protein. The sample shows about 800,000 distinct CDR3 sequences, just under 25% of them seen only once. These same data were also listed under a study on T cells of mothers and their children.

The material sequenced was blood. The source is a boy younger than 18 in good health. Each CDR3 is given with its conserved first and last residue. Fields, in order: J gene, V gene, D gene, clone size, CDR3 DNA, CDR3 protein. The D gene is left open where the match is weak. Size is omitted from some rows. Given values are once, few, many or a class for expanded clones.

j_gene: TRBJ1-6; v_gene: TRBV20-1; d_gene: -; abundance: -; CDR3nt: TGCAGTGCTAGCAGGGCGGGAATGGAAAATTCACCCCTCCACTTT; CDR3aa: CSASRAGMENSPLHF
j_gene: TRBJ2-2; v_gene: TRBV28; d_gene: -; abundance: -; CDR3nt: TGTGCCAGCACAGATCGTACCACCGGGGAGCTGTTTTTT; CDR3aa: CASTDRTTGELFF
j_gene: TRBJ1-2; v_gene: TRBV6-2/TRBV6-3; d_gene: TRBD1; abundance: few; CDR3nt: TGTGCCAGCAGTTATAGGCCCGGGACAGAGGATTACTATGGCTACACCTTC; CDR3aa: CASSYRPGTEDYYGYTF
j_gene: TRBJ2-2; v_gene: TRBV6-2/TRBV6-3; d_gene: -; abundance: few; CDR3nt: TGTGCCAGCAGTCGCGCGGGTACCGGGGAGCTGTTTTTT; CDR3aa: CASSRAGTGELFF
j_gene: TRBJ1-2; v_gene: TRBV28; d_gene: -; abundance: -; CDR3nt: TGTGCCAGCTCGACGGGGACTGCCTATGGCTACACCTTC; CDR3aa: CASSTGTAYGYTF
j_gene: TRBJ1-2; v_gene: TRBV20-1; d_gene: -; abundance: few; CDR3nt: TGCAGTGCTAGAGATAGTACAGGGAGGACTAACTATGGCTACACCTTC; CDR3aa: CSARDSTGRTNYGYTF
j_gene: TRBJ2-7; v_gene: TRBV6-2/TRBV6-3; d_gene: -; abundance: -; CDR3nt: TGTGCCAGCAGTTTACGCGGTCCCTTCTACGAGCAGTACTTC; CDR3aa: CASSLRGPFYEQYF
j_gene: TRBJ1-1; v_gene: TRBV21-1; d_gene: -; abundance: few; CDR3nt: TGTGCCAGCAGCAAAATATCGGGGGAGAACACTGAAGCTTTCTTT; CDR3aa: CASSKISGENTEAFF
j_gene: TRBJ2-3; v_gene: TRBV20-1; d_gene: TRBD1; abundance: -; CDR3nt: TGCAGTGCTGGGACAGGGGGTGATACGCAGTATTTT; CDR3aa: CSAGTGGDTQYF
j_gene: TRBJ2-1; v_gene: TRBV7-8; d_gene: -; abundance: many; CDR3nt: TGTGCCAGCAGCTTAGAGATTGCGGGAAGCCTCCTAGGGTATGAGCAGTTCTTC; CDR3aa: CASSLEIAGSLLGYEQFF
j_gene: TRBJ1-2; v_gene: TRBV5-5; d_gene: TRBD1; abundance: -; CDR3nt: TGTGCCAGCAGCCCGGGACAGGGAGGTCCTGGCTACACCTTC; CDR3aa: CASSPGQGGPGYTF
j_gene: TRBJ2-7; v_gene: TRBV11-2; d_gene: TRBD2; abundance: -; CDR3nt: TGTGCCAGCAGCTCTCCCTGGGGGCTAGCGGGAGGGGAAGGGTACGAGCAGTACTTC; CDR3aa: CASSSPWGLAGGEGYEQYF
j_gene: TRBJ2-7; v_gene: TRBV29-1; d_gene: -; abundance: few; CDR3nt: TGCAGCGTTGTTGGGCTAGGAGGGGGCTACGAGCAGTACTTC; CDR3aa: CSVVGLGGGYEQYF
j_gene: TRBJ2-7; v_gene: TRBV9; d_gene: TRBD2; abundance: -; CDR3nt: TGTGCCAGCAGCGCCGGACTAGCGGGAGCCTATCTCCACGAGCAGTACTTC; CDR3aa: CASSAGLAGAYLHEQYF
j_gene: TRBJ2-1; v_gene: TRBV12-5; d_gene: -; abundance: many; CDR3nt: TGTGCTAGTGGTTTGGGCAATGAGCAGTTCTTC; CDR3aa: CASGLGNEQFF
j_gene: TRBJ2-1; v_gene: TRBV6-6; d_gene: -; abundance: -; CDR3nt: TGTGCCAGCAGTTACTCCGGGGAATACAATGAGCAGTTCTTC; CDR3aa: CASSYSGEYNEQFF
j_gene: TRBJ2-1; v_gene: TRBV9; d_gene: TRBD2; abundance: few; CDR3nt: TGTGCCAGCAAGTGGACTAGTTCTTACAATGAGCAGTTCTTC; CDR3aa: CASKWTSSYNEQFF
j_gene: TRBJ2-3; v_gene: TRBV28; d_gene: -; abundance: -; CDR3nt: TGTGCCAGCAGTTTATCCGGAGGGCCCACAGATACGCAGTATTTT; CDR3aa: CASSLSGGPTDTQYF
j_gene: TRBJ1-4; v_gene: TRBV7-9; d_gene: -; abundance: -; CDR3nt: TGTGCCAGCAGCTCGTCTAACTACTACGGAGAAAAACTGTTTTTT; CDR3aa: CASSSSNYYGEKLFF
j_gene: TRBJ1-2; v_gene: TRBV15; d_gene: -; abundance: -; CDR3nt: TGTGCCACCAGCAGAGTTAACAGGGAAGATGGCTACACCTTC; CDR3aa: CATSRVNREDGYTF
j_gene: TRBJ2-3; v_gene: TRBV7-2; d_gene: -; abundance: few; CDR3nt: TGTGCCAGCAGCTTCACAAGCCCAGATACGCAGTATTTT; CDR3aa: CASSFTSPDTQYF
j_gene: TRBJ2-2; v_gene: TRBV28; d_gene: -; abundance: -; CDR3nt: TGTGCCAGCAGTTGGAGTGTGCCCGGGGAGCTGTTTTTT; CDR3aa: CASSWSVPGELFF
j_gene: TRBJ2-5; v_gene: TRBV29-1; d_gene: -; abundance: few; CDR3nt: TGCAGCGTTGAGTGGGTAGACCAAGAGACCCAGTACTTC; CDR3aa: CSVEWVDQETQYF
j_gene: TRBJ2-5; v_gene: TRBV7-2; d_gene: TRBD2; abundance: few; CDR3nt: TGTGCCAGCAGCTTAGCGGAGGCTAGCGGGGCATACCAAGAGACCCAGTACTTC; CDR3aa: CASSLAEASGAYQETQYF
j_gene: TRBJ2-7; v_gene: TRBV12-3/TRBV12-4; d_gene: -; abundance: few; CDR3nt: TGTGCCAGCAGTTTGGGTGGGGGGCCTCAAAACTACGAGCAGTACTTC; CDR3aa: CASSLGGGPQNYEQYF
j_gene: TRBJ2-5; v_gene: TRBV28; d_gene: TRBD2; abundance: -; CDR3nt: TGTGCCAGCAGTTCCTCGACTAGCGGGGGGTTGGAGACCCAGTACTTC; CDR3aa: CASSSSTSGGLETQYF
j_gene: TRBJ1-1; v_gene: TRBV20-1; d_gene: -; abundance: few; CDR3nt: TGCAGTGCTAGATGGTCAGACCAAGCTTTCTTT; CDR3aa: CSARWSDQAFF
j_gene: TRBJ1-4; v_gene: TRBV9; d_gene: -; abundance: -; CDR3nt: TGTGCCAGCAGCGTGTCACAGGCCGCCGAAAAACTGTTTTTT; CDR3aa: CASSVSQAAEKLFF
j_gene: TRBJ2-7; v_gene: TRBV27; d_gene: TRBD1; abundance: -; CDR3nt: TGTGCCAGCAGTCTTCCCTCGGGACAGGGGGTGGAGGAGCAGTACTTC; CDR3aa: CASSLPSGQGVEEQYF
j_gene: TRBJ1-1; v_gene: TRBV5-1; d_gene: -; abundance: few; CDR3nt: TGCGCCAGCAGCTTGGCCCCGACAGGTATCACTGAAGCTTTCTTT; CDR3aa: CASSLAPTGITEAFF
j_gene: TRBJ2-7; v_gene: TRBV28; d_gene: TRBD2; abundance: -; CDR3nt: TGTGCCAGCAGTCCACGTCAATTGGGACTAGCGGGGGGCCCGCTTTCCTACGAGCAGTACTTC; CDR3aa: CASSPRQLGLAGGPLSYEQYF
j_gene: TRBJ2-7; v_gene: TRBV29-1; d_gene: TRBD2; abundance: few; CDR3nt: TGCAGCGTTCTGGGACTAGCGGGAGGGCCCTCCTACGAGCAGTACTTC; CDR3aa: CSVLGLAGGPSYEQYF
j_gene: TRBJ2-5; v_gene: TRBV5-1; d_gene: TRBD1; abundance: -; CDR3nt: TGCGCCAGCACCCCGGGACAGGGTTCGGCAGAGACCCAGTACTTC; CDR3aa: CASTPGQGSAETQYF
j_gene: TRBJ2-5; v_gene: TRBV28; d_gene: -; abundance: few; CDR3nt: TGTGCCAGCAGTTTACTCGGGGTCGAACAAGAGACCCAGTACTTC; CDR3aa: CASSLLGVEQETQYF
j_gene: TRBJ2-1; v_gene: TRBV11-2; d_gene: TRBD2; abundance: few; CDR3nt: TGTGCCAGCAGCTTAGTGCCGCTAGCGGGAGCTCAGAATGAGCAGTTCTTC; CDR3aa: CASSLVPLAGAQNEQFF
j_gene: TRBJ1-2; v_gene: TRBV27; d_gene: TRBD1; abundance: -; CDR3nt: TGTGCCAGCAGTTCCCTGACAGGGGATGGCTACACCTTC; CDR3aa: CASSSLTGDGYTF
j_gene: TRBJ2-1; v_gene: TRBV2; d_gene: -; abundance: -; CDR3nt: TGTGCCAGCAGCGATGACTCGATTGCGGGTCTCTACAATGAGCAGTTCTTC; CDR3aa: CASSDDSIAGLYNEQFF
j_gene: TRBJ2-7; v_gene: TRBV29-1; d_gene: TRBD1; abundance: few; CDR3nt: TGCAGCGTTGAACCACGGGACAGGGAAGGCGAGCAGTACTTC; CDR3aa: CSVEPRDREGEQYF
j_gene: TRBJ2-5; v_gene: TRBV12-3/TRBV12-4; d_gene: TRBD2; abundance: few; CDR3nt: TGTGCCAGCAGCCATAGCGGGATCCAAGAGACCCAGTACTTC; CDR3aa: CASSHSGIQETQYF
j_gene: TRBJ2-7; v_gene: TRBV7-8; d_gene: TRBD1; abundance: -; CDR3nt: TGTGCCAGCAGCCCCCGACAGGGGGATAGCTCCTACGAGCAGTACTTC; CDR3aa: CASSPRQGDSSYEQYF
j_gene: TRBJ2-7; v_gene: TRBV5-1; d_gene: -; abundance: few; CDR3nt: TGCGCCAGCAGCTTGAACTTTTTCACCGCGAATTCCGAGCAGTACTTC; CDR3aa: CASSLNFFTANSEQYF
j_gene: TRBJ2-1; v_gene: TRBV12-3/TRBV12-4; d_gene: TRBD2; abundance: few; CDR3nt: TGTGCCAGCACCCCTAGCGGGAGCCACAATGAGCAGTTCTTC; CDR3aa: CASTPSGSHNEQFF
j_gene: TRBJ1-2; v_gene: TRBV4-3; d_gene: -; abundance: few; CDR3nt: TGCGCCAGCAGCCAAGGAGCAGGGTTTGGCTACACCTTC; CDR3aa: CASSQGAGFGYTF
j_gene: TRBJ2-1; v_gene: TRBV5-1; d_gene: -; abundance: once; CDR3nt: TGCGCCAGCAGCTTGTGGGATGAGCAGTTCTTC; CDR3aa: CASSLWDEQFF
j_gene: TRBJ1-2; v_gene: TRBV5-5; d_gene: TRBD1; abundance: few; CDR3nt: TGTGCCAGCAGCTCGACAGGGGCTGGCTACACCTTC; CDR3aa: CASSSTGAGYTF
j_gene: TRBJ1-5; v_gene: TRBV19; d_gene: -; abundance: few; CDR3nt: TGTGCCAGTATTGGGTCCGAGAATCAGCCCCAGCATTTT; CDR3aa: CASIGSENQPQHF
j_gene: TRBJ2-3; v_gene: TRBV28; d_gene: TRBD2; abundance: -; CDR3nt: TGTGCCAGCACCGGACTAGCGGGACGCACAGATACGCAGTATTTT; CDR3aa: CASTGLAGRTDTQYF
j_gene: TRBJ1-4; v_gene: TRBV6-6; d_gene: TRBD1; abundance: -; CDR3nt: TGTGCCAGCAGTTACGGGGAGGGGGCTGTTAATGAAAAACTGTTTTTT; CDR3aa: CASSYGEGAVNEKLFF